The 26 T cell receptor beta chains given below trace back to one sample, sequenced in a study of blood T cells in healthy people across ages. Using a J-beta primer mix together with a sample-barcoded 5' primer, a second PCR was run for roughly 7 to 11 cycles. One entry per CDR3 protein results from TCRdb running MiXCR on the 5' RACE reads. The sample lists 1.4 million to 1.5 million distinct CDR3 sequences; around 42% were seen once. Sequencing used blood. All receptors come from a woman under 30 in good health.

The rearrangement links TRBV6-5 to TRBJ2-2; 12 nucleotides match TRBD1. Germline trimming cut 5 bases from V and 2 bases from J; bases unmatched to any gene: 3. This CDR3 has 16 amino acids. Germline V gives CDR1 MNHEY, CDR2 SVGAGI. The CDR3 protein is CASSPGTGGNTGELFF. The CDR3 coding sequence is TGTGCCAGCAGTCCAGGGACAGGGGGCAACACCGGGGAGCTGTTTTTT.

This clonotype was counted only a few times. The V gene is TRBV5-1, the J gene TRBJ2-7; 9 nucleotides line up with TRBD1. The CDR3 loop spans 15 amino acids. The J segment lost 1 base and the V segment lost 3 bases, leaving 5 bases of the junction unmatched. Germline V lookup: CDR1 SGHRS, CDR2 YFSETQ. In DNA, the CDR3 is TGCGCCAGCAGCTCAGGGACAGGGCGATCCTACGAGCAGTACTTC. Translated, it gives CASSSGTGRSYEQYF.

This clonotype was counted between two and nine times. The chain couples TRBV4-1 to TRBJ2-1; D perhaps matches TRBD2 (6 bases). CDR3 length equals 16 residues. V was pared by 1 base and J by 1 base, with 11 bases between. Germline V CDR1 and CDR2: MGHRA, YSYEKL. Here the CDR3 reads CASSQGWEDSYNEQFF. CDR3 DNA sequence: TGCGCCAGCAGCCAAGGCTGGGAGGATTCCTACAATGAGCAGTTCTTC.

Turning to this clonotype: At one end the junction does not follow the germline gene, possibly because of a read error. V usage is TRBV7-2 and J usage is TRBJ2-3; 7 bases are a match to TRBD2. The CDR3 is made up of 15 amino acids. CDR1 is SGHTA, CDR2 FQGNSA, per germline. CDR3 loop: CANSLELGGSQRQYF. The CDR3, as DNA: TGTGCCAACAGCTTAGAGTTGGGAGGGAGTCAACGGCAGTATTTT.

This clonotype was counted between two and nine times. The gene calls are TRBV20-1 and TRBJ1-1, with a weak D call TRBD1 (6 bases). The CDR3 consists of 13 residues. CDR1 DFQATT and CDR2 SNEGSKA come from the germline V gene (reference sequence). The V gene lost 6 bases and the J gene lost 0 bases, with 11 bases spanning the gap. CDR3 nucleotides: TGCAGTGCGGGCGACAGGTTGAACACTGAAGCTTTCTTT. Its translation is CSAGDRLNTEAFF.

A single count supports this clonotype. This rearrangement joins TRBV3-1 to TRBJ2-7; D possibly uses TRBD1 or TRBD2 (5 bases each). The CDR3 has 14 amino acids. Germline V gene lookup returns CDR1 LGHDT and CDR2 YNNKEL (reference sequence). V was shortened by 2 bases and J by 6 bases, with 14 bases between the two germline ends. For the CDR3, the DNA is TGTGCCAGCAGCCAAAACGGCAGGGAGTCCGAGCAGTACTTC. This encodes CASSQNGRESEQYF.

The sample holds one count of this clonotype. This chain uses TRBV7-9 with TRBJ1-2; 7 positions agree with TRBD1. Germline V lookup: CDR1 SEHNR, CDR2 FQNEAQ (reference sequence). The V and J ends lost 4 bases and 5 bases, in that order; junction bases with no gene match: 19. CDR3 length equals 18 residues. CDR3 loop: CASSSLTGKETGPYGYTF. The CDR3 region has the DNA TGTGCCAGCAGCTCCTTGACAGGGAAAGAGACCGGACCGTATGGCTACACCTTC.

The chain combines TRBV12-3 or TRBV12-4 with TRBJ2-1; 13 bases map to TRBD2. CDR3 length: 14 residues. V lost 6 bases and J lost 9; bases outside the gene matches: 5. CDR3 coding DNA: TGTGCCAGCAGACTAGCGGGGGGGCCTTTTGAGCAGTTCTTC. This gives the protein CASRLAGGPFEQFF.

This clonotype was seen a single time. Its ends do not fully match the called genes, so a read error is possible. The rearrangement joins TRBV29-1 to TRBJ2-1; a possible D gene is TRBD1 (7 bases). Germline V gene lookup returns CDR1 SQVTM and CDR2 ANQGSEA. The CDR3 has 19 residues. The CDR3 loop is CCVEDLAGGAGNLYNEQFF. CDR3 DNA: TGCTGCGTTGAAGATCTGGCAGGGGGAGCGGGTAACCTGTACAATGAGCAGTTCTTC.

The table lists this clonotype with a few counts. The DNA of the CDR3 is TGTGCCAGCAGCTCGACTAGCGGGAGGGATGAGCAGTTCTTC. Translating gives CASSSTSGRDEQFF. The rearrangement links TRBV7-9 to TRBJ2-1, with 14 nucleotides matching TRBD2. The CDR3 has 14 residues. Trimming at V came to 4 bases and at J to 8 bases, leaving 1 base not matched to a gene. Germline V CDR1 and CDR2: SEHNR, FQNEAQ (reference sequence).

This chain uses TRBV29-1 with TRBJ2-5; D might be TRBD1 (6 bases). The V gene's germline CDR1 is SQVTM and CDR2 ANQGSEA. This CDR3 region has 13 residues. V gave up 7 bases and J gave up 1 base, with 13 bases separating them. CDR3 residues: CSAQKGGQETQYF. As DNA, the CDR3 is TGCAGCGCTCAAAAAGGGGGCCAAGAGACCCAGTACTTC.

As for this clonotype: A read error may account for a junction end that differs from germline. The chain recombines TRBV5-1 with TRBJ2-1; 12 nucleotides match TRBD2. The germline CDR1 and CDR2 sequences are SGHRS and YFSETQ. There are 15 residues in the CDR3. The CDR3 sequence is CASSTGLAGGNERFF. CDR3 DNA: TGCGCCAGCAGCACGGGACTAGCGGGTGGCAATGAGCGGTTCTTC.

This chain links TRBV4-1 with TRBJ1-3; D gene uncertain. CDR3 length: 15 amino acids. CDR1 and CDR2 (germline): MGHRA, YSYEKL. V dropped 0 bases and J dropped 3 bases, with 9 bases sitting between them. For the CDR3, the DNA is TGCGCCAGCAGCCAAGAATTTGGGTATGGAAACACCATATATTTT. Translating gives CASSQEFGYGNTIYF.

The chain has TRBV29-1 and TRBJ2-7; tentative D call: TRBD1 (6 bases). This CDR3 is 13 amino acids long. Germline CDR1 and CDR2: SQVTM and ANQGSEA. The V end lost 4 bases, the J end lost 1 base, and 11 bases lay between the germline ends. CDR3 nucleotides: TGCAGCGTTGGGGACACACGTTCCTACGAGCAGTACTTC. This sequence encodes CSVGDTRSYEQYF.

Concerning this clonotype: Its ends do not fully match the called genes, so a read error is possible. The gene calls are TRBV28 and TRBJ2-7, with a possible D match to TRBD2 (5 bases). There are 15 residues in the CDR3. Germline CDR1 is MDHEN and CDR2 is SYDVKM. Here the CDR3 DNA reads TGTGCCGGCAGTCCCGCTTTGCGGGCATCCTACGAGCAGTACTTC. Translation: CAGSPALRASYEQYF.

This clonotype occurred a few times. This chain uses TRBV7-9 with TRBJ2-7, with no clear D. This CDR3 spans 13 amino acids. Looked up from germline, CDR1 is SEHNR and CDR2 is FQNEAQ (reference sequence). Trimming removed 5 bases at V and 4 bases at J, with 12 bases between. The CDR3: CASSPETLYEQYF. In DNA, the CDR3 is TGTGCCAGCAGCCCGGAAACCCTTTACGAGCAGTACTTC.

This chain connects TRBV7-2 to TRBJ2-1; 12 bases match TRBD2. Germline lookup yields CDR1 SGHTA and CDR2 FQGNSA. V was pared by 4 bases and J by 2 bases, with 6 bases of the junction left unmatched. The length of the CDR3 is 17 residues. The CDR3 DNA reads as TGTGCCAGCAGCTCCCCCGCTAGCGGGGGGGCCTACAATGAGCAGTTCTTC. Amino acid sequence: CASSSPASGGAYNEQFF.

The J gene is TRBJ2-1, the V gene TRBV25-1, with TRBD2 matching 15 bases. Germline V gene sequence: CDR1 MGHDK, CDR2 SYGVNS. The CDR3 is 15 residues long. V was clipped by 4 bases and J by 11 bases; unmatched bases: 6. The CDR3 bases are TGTGCCAGCAGTGGCACGGGACTAGCGGGAGGTAAGCAGTTCTTC. This gives the protein CASSGTGLAGGKQFF.

V gene TRBV6-1 combines with J gene TRBJ2-3, with 10 bases fitting TRBD2. The CDR3 consists of 13 residues. Germline V gene data show CDR1 as MNHNS and CDR2 as SASEGT. The V gene end was trimmed by 7 bases and the J gene end by 6 bases; junction bases not matched to a gene: 4. The CDR3 DNA reads as TGTGCCAGCATGGGACTAGCGTACGATACGCAGTATTTT. Translating it yields CASMGLAYDTQYF.

The rearrangement joins TRBV7-2 to TRBJ2-5; 8 nucleotides agree with TRBD2. The last part of the DNA fits TRBJ2-1 better; the J call may be wrong. In germline, CDR1 is SGHTA, CDR2 FQGNSA. This CDR3 comprises 16 residues. The chain's CDR3 is CASSLTGGLGRETQFF. The CDR3 DNA sequence: TGTGCCAGCAGCTTAACGGGAGGGCTAGGGAGAGAGACCCAGTTCTTC.

This clonotype was seen more than once but under ten times. The J gene is TRBJ1-1, the V gene TRBV20-1, with 7 bases lining up with TRBD1. The V segment lost 5 bases and the J segment 1 base; nucleotides outside the gene matches: 7. This CDR3 has 14 residues. Germline V CDR1 and CDR2: DFQATT, SNEGSKA (reference sequence). CDR3 region: CSAPTGLRNTEAFF. Here the CDR3 DNA reads TGCAGTGCTCCGACAGGGTTGCGGAACACTGAAGCTTTCTTT.

The V and J genes are TRBV2 and TRBJ2-3, with D hard to call. Germline V gives CDR1 SNHLY, CDR2 FYNNEI. V lost 8 bases and J 4 bases, leaving 13 bases between the germline ends. The CDR3 is 13 residues long. The chain's CDR3 is CASDLRPPDTQYF. CDR3 in DNA: TGTGCCAGCGACTTAAGACCCCCAGATACGCAGTATTTT.

This clonotype was seen only a few times. This CDR3 reads CSARAEAVSYNEQFF. The CDR3 DNA is TGCAGTGCTAGAGCTGAGGCGGTCTCCTACAATGAGCAGTTCTTC. The V and J genes are TRBV20-1 and TRBJ2-1; D is unclear. V dropped 1 base and J dropped 0 bases, with 10 bases sitting between them. This CDR3 contains 15 residues. In germline, CDR1 is DFQATT, CDR2 SNEGSKA (reference sequence).

On this clonotype itself: At one end, the junction sequence differs from germline, possibly due to a read error. The gene calls are TRBV2 and TRBJ1-3, with unresolved D. The V gene's germline CDR1 is SNHLY and CDR2 FYNNEI. CDR3 length: 12 amino acids. In DNA form, the CDR3 reads TGTGCCAGCAAACTAGATGGAAACACCAGATATTTT. Protein product: CASKLDGNTRYF.

The CDR3 coding sequence is TGCAGTGCTAGACAGGGGCCATGGAAGCGGTTACTCTACAATGAGCAGTACTTC. This sequence encodes CSARQGPWKRLLYNEQYF. V usage is TRBV20-1 and J usage is TRBJ2-1; tentative D call: TRBD1 (6 bases). The end of the DNA is better explained by TRBJ2-7, so the J call may be wrong. The CDR3 is made up of 18 amino acids. CDR1 is DFQATT, CDR2 SNEGSKA, per germline (reference sequence).

With regard to this clonotype: This may come from a read error, since a much larger clone is one base off. The V gene is TRBV25-1, the J gene TRBJ2-1; 9 nucleotides match TRBD2. Germline CDR1 MGHDK, CDR2 SYGVNS. Trimming cost V 1 base and J 13 bases; bases outside gene matches: 11. CDR3 length equals 15 residues. The CDR3 coding sequence is TGTGCCAGCAGTGAATCTAGCGGGATGGTTGAGACCCAGTTCTTC. Encoded protein: CASSESSGMVETQFF.